This TCR beta chain was recorded in a study of T cell repertoires in cytomegalovirus infection. Looking at the study overall: Both recently identified HLA-C-restricted and well-studied HLA-B-restricted CMV epitopes were used in the study. It can be stated that public TCR beta signatures indicated CMV infection as well as a matching HLA type.

This clonotype was seen a single time. The antigen remains undetermined. The CDR3 extends over 13 amino acids. Germline CDR1 and CDR2: SGHTA and FQGNSA. The V end was cut by 9 bases, the J end by 9 bases, with 18 bases between. Study-wide points: HLA-C-restricted, CMV-specific TCR beta clonotypes were dominant ex vivo.

Each CDR3 protein is one row after TCRdb ran MiXCR on the reads. In the table there are around 47,000 distinct CDR3 sequences, about 19% of which are singletons. V is TRBV7-2 and J is TRBJ1-5; a possible D gene is TRBD1 (6 bases). Sequenced here: CD8+ T cells from cultured PBMCs, sampled from culture after CMV antigen stimulation. The clonotype comes from a human donor in good health (CMV status not recorded). Some clones in this sample may be carry-over from other donors' samples. The CDR3 coding sequence is TGTGCCAGTGGGGCACAGGGTTTCCCGCCCCAGCATTTT. This sequence encodes CASGAQGFPPQHF.